Each of the 5 T cell receptor beta chains below was sequenced from the same sample in a study of blood T cells in healthy people across ages (dated by TCRdb to between 2015 and 2017). Library construction relied on 5' RACE. Sequencing used an Illumina HiSeq 2500. A second PCR of roughly 7 to 11 cycles was performed with a sample-barcoded 5' primer and a J-beta primer mix. TCRdb itself trimmed the public reads at Q25 with fastp, ran MiXCR and retained productive beta chains. Entries that share a CDR3 protein sequence are merged under the most common genes and DNA. This sample comprises 600,000 to 850,000 distinct CDR3 sequences, 20% to 30% of them detected only once. The ten biggest clones cover 9.4% of the sample. The data also belong to a second study, concerning T cells of mothers and their children.

The sample consisted of blood. These receptors were obtained from a boy under 18 in good health.

The J gene is TRBJ1-1, the V gene TRBV3-1; D remains ambiguous. This CDR3 has 14 residues. Trimming left V 1 base short and J 4 bases short, with 10 bases between. CDR1 LGHDT and CDR2 YNNKEL come from the germline V gene (reference sequence). CDR3 in amino acids: CASSQGGGGTEAFF. The CDR3 bases are TGTGCCAGCAGCCAAGGGGGAGGCGGCACTGAAGCTTTCTTT.

This clonotype was picked up a small number of times. The V call is TRBV28, the J call TRBJ2-2, with TRBD2 as a possible D gene (5 bases). Germline V gives CDR1 MDHEN, CDR2 SYDVKM. The CDR3 runs 13 residues. Deletions cut 6 bases from V and 7 bases from J, with 12 bases between. In DNA, the CDR3 is TGTGCCAGCAGAAGCGGCCTGGGCGGGGAGCTGTTTTTT. Its translation: CASRSGLGGELFF.

This CDR3 reads CASSYSIQGWGTQYF. Here the CDR3 DNA reads TGTGCCAGCAGTTACTCGATACAGGGCTGGGGGACCCAGTACTTC. This chain uses TRBV6-5 with TRBJ2-7, with D possibly TRBD1 on 6 matching bases. The end of the DNA is better explained by TRBJ2-5, so the J call may be wrong. This CDR3 is built from 15 residues. Germline V gene sequence: CDR1 MNHEY, CDR2 SVGAGI.

This clonotype was observed a handful of times. The chain employs TRBV20-1 and TRBJ2-5; 8 bases are shared with TRBD1. The better agreement between TRBJ2-1 and the DNA end casts doubt on the J call. There are 16 residues in the CDR3. Germline CDR1 and CDR2: DFQATT and SNEGSKA (reference sequence). CDR3 sequence reads: CSAGTDRGLIYNEQFF. The CDR3 coding sequence is TGCAGTGCCGGTACCGACAGGGGCCTAATTTACAATGAGCAGTTCTTC.

V is TRBV4-2 and J is TRBJ2-7; TRBD1 aligns across 10 bases. This CDR3 region has 18 residues. V lost 0 bases to trimming and J lost 0 bases; unmatched junction nucleotides: 8. CDR1 and CDR2 from the germline V gene are LGHNA and YNFKEQ. The CDR3: CASSQDLGTGDFSYEQYF. In nucleotides, the CDR3 is TGTGCCAGCAGCCAAGATCTGGGGACAGGGGATTTCTCCTACGAGCAGTACTTC.